This T cell receptor beta chain was sequenced in a study of beta chain features in type 1 diabetes. Study results and caveats: Within each of all four CD4+ subsets, Type 1 diabetes patients had TCRB CDR3s that were moderately but significantly shorter. Researchers caution that PCR might favor shorter templates, equally among patients and controls.

Germline trimming cut 0 bases from V and 2 bases from J; bases unmatched to any gene: 0. The CDR3 is 14 residues long. The germline CDR1 and CDR2 sequences are ENHRY and SYGVKD. The study reverse transcribed the entire isolated RNA, so it sequenced expressed TCRB transcripts. The data were produced by immunoSEQ multiplex PCR, yet TCRdb's version contains in-frame clones alone and is incomplete. The sample carries some 160,000 clones, roughly 9% recorded once. Of note for this clone: Its antigen is not identified.

Sorted populations were all over 95% pure. The chain has TRBV10-3 and TRBJ2-5; 7 bases align to TRBD1. This receptor was identified in a young woman with type 1 diabetes. Sample: central memory CD4+ T cells from blood. This chain's CDR3 is CAISESTGQETQYF. CDR3 bases: TGTGCCATCAGTGAGTCGACAGGGCAAGAGACCCAGTACTTC.